Each of the 8 T cell receptor beta chains below was sequenced from the same sample in a study of human T cells and chemical hapten exposure. Time point in this sample: pre-sensitization, week 0. Treatment described: therapeutic diphenylcyclopropenone sensitization with weekly scalp DPC. Via MiXCR, TCRdb re-called the RACE reads, giving one row per CDR3 protein. The sample holds 300,000 to 450,000 distinct CDR3 sequences, 4.5% to 5.5% seen once. Specimen: whole blood, collected in connection with sensitization to the hapten diphenylcyclopropenone (DPC). The receptors were gathered from a woman aged 50 to 60 with alopecia areata. Some clones in this sample may be carry-over from other donors' samples.

At least ten counts were recorded for this clonotype. The gene calls are TRBV20-1 and TRBJ2-7, with TRBD2 as a possible D gene (5 bases). From germline, CDR1 is DFQATT and CDR2 SNEGSKA (reference sequence). This CDR3 spans 13 amino acids. Trimming removed 4 bases at V and 7 bases at J, with 17 bases between. CDR3 sequence: CSATAGPSGEQYF. CDR3 DNA: TGCAGTGCTACAGCCGGGCCGTCGGGAGAGCAGTACTTC.

Only a few counts were recorded for this clonotype. The chain combines TRBV10-2 with TRBJ2-1; TRBD2 agrees at 8 bases. J lost 7 bases, V lost 0 bases, and 8 bases had no gene match. The CDR3 is 16 residues long. Germline V CDR1 and CDR2: WSHSY, SAAADI. DNA for the CDR3: TGCGCCAGCAGTGAGTCGCCGGGAGGGCCGAGGAATGAGCAGTTCTTC. Its translation: CASSESPGGPRNEQFF.

This clonotype was seen ten or more times. The chain uses TRBV13 and TRBJ2-1; D possibly matches TRBD1 or TRBD2 (5 bases each). There are 13 residues in the CDR3. Trimming took off 4 bases at V and 10 bases at J, with 14 bases between the two ends. Germline CDR1 PRHDT, CDR2 FYEKMQ (reference sequence). CDR3 sequence: CASSSLGTTEQFF. The CDR3 DNA is TGTGCCAGCAGCTCTCTTGGGACCACAGAGCAGTTCTTC.

Ten or more counts support this clonotype. The chain uses TRBV29-1 and TRBJ2-1, with a possible D match to TRBD2 (6 bases). The CDR3 extends over 15 amino acids. CDR1 and CDR2 (germline): SQVTM, ANQGSEA. V lost 3 bases, J lost 3 bases, and 15 bases lay in between. DNA for the CDR3: TGCAGCGTTGAGGGTCTAGCGAGACTCTACAATGAGCAGTTCTTC. As protein: CSVEGLARLYNEQFF.

This clonotype was found a few times. CDR3 in DNA: TGTGCCAGCAGTTGGGGAGGGGTCGAGCAGTACTTC. Protein sequence: CASSWGGVEQYF. The chain has TRBV28 and TRBJ2-7; 7 nucleotides match TRBD2. CDR1 MDHEN and CDR2 SYDVKM come from the germline V gene. After removal of 4 bases from V and 6 bases from J, the junction contained 3 bases not matched to a gene. The CDR3 totals 12 residues. Variable domain in full (rest from reference TRBV28 and TRBJ2-7): DVKVTQSSRYLVKRTGEKVFLECVQDMDHENMFWYRQDPGLGLRLIYFSYDVKMKEKGDIPEGYSVSREKKERFSLILESASTNQTSMYLCASSWGGVEQYFGPGTRLTVT.

The rearrangement joins TRBV10-3 to TRBJ2-7; tentative D call: TRBD1 (5 bases). The CDR3 covers 12 residues. Trimming shortened V by 6 bases and J by 3 bases, and 9 bases separated the two germline ends. In germline, CDR1 is ENHRY, CDR2 SYGVKD. CDR3 sequence: CAISGHDYEQYF. The CDR3 DNA reads TGTGCCATCAGCGGACATGACTACGAGCAGTACTTC.

This clonotype came up many times. The chain joins TRBV6-6 to TRBJ1-3; 7 positions agree with TRBD1. This CDR3 has 15 residues. Germline lookup yields CDR1 MNHNY and CDR2 SVGAGI (reference sequence). Trimming removed 5 bases from V and 8 bases from J; junction bases left unmatched: 12. The CDR3 is CASSPGQERTHTIYF. Here the CDR3 DNA reads TGTGCCAGCAGTCCCGGACAGGAGAGAACACACACCATATATTTT.

The gene calls are TRBV11-2 and TRBJ2-1; D could derive from TRBD1 or TRBD2 (5 bases each). Germline loops: CDR1 SGHAT, CDR2 FQNNGV. This CDR3 is 14 amino acids long. V lost 7 bases, J lost 2 bases, and 12 bases lay in between. DNA of the CDR3: TGTGCCAGCACCCCGGGGCCGACCTACAATGAGCAGTTCTTC. Protein sequence: CASTPGPTYNEQFF.